At least ten counts were recorded for the clone carrying this TCR beta chain. Its antigen is still unknown. Sample time point: persistent/refractory GD, antithyroid drugs over 5 years with positive TRAb. PBMCs provided the RNA from which the TCR library was made. Peripheral blood, around 10 milliliters of it, was drawn into EDTA tubes. Germline assignment: CDR1 SEHNR and CDR2 FQNEAQ (reference sequence). The CDR3 is made up of 11 amino acids. Trimming took 8 bases from V and 5 from J, leaving 6 bases between them. HTBI primers from iRepertoire and Arm-PCR of CDR3 regions yielded the TCR beta libraries. TCRdb ran MiXCR on the multiplex PCR reads and lists one entry per CDR3 protein. This table holds 300,000 to 350,000 distinct CDR3 sequences, 15% to 20% found once. This entry belongs to a study of regulatory T cells in long-lasting Graves disease. Study results and caveats: With a small sample size, accuracy may have been reduced. Newly diagnosed patients shared approximately 1,000 public clonotypes; persistent patients shared around 2,500.

The chain combines TRBV7-9 with TRBJ2-2, with D unclear. The TCR comes from a female donor with Graves disease. Sample: peripheral blood mononuclear cells (PBMCs), taken when the disease was refractory, from a patient treated with antithyroid drugs. CDR3 DNA sequence: TGTGCCAGCCGGGCTACCGGGGAGCTGTTTTTT. Translated, it gives CASRATGELFF.